This is a list of T cell receptor beta chains from one sample in a study of T cell clonotyping in hematopoietic cell transplantation. Only in-frame clones appear in the TCRdb table, and some are missing; sequencing was by immunoSEQ multiplex PCR. The sample has 40,000 to 45,000 clones, 94% seen once; the top ten hold about 0.8%. Source material: peripheral blood mononuclear cells. These receptors all come from a woman in her forties or fifties in good health. Some clones in this sample may be carry-over from other donors' samples. Both conserved end residues are part of each CDR3.

J	V	CDR3
TRBJ2-1	TRBV19	CASSIKRGSQFF
TRBJ2-5	TRBV5-1	CASSLGGGHQETQYF
TRBJ1-6	TRBV27	CASRDGDSYNSPLHF
TRBJ2-6	TRBV13	CASSPQGANVLTF
TRBJ2-3	TRBV7-3	CASSFYGDTQYF
TRBJ1-6	TRBV9	CASSEQQGFKDNSPLHF
TRBJ1-4	TRBV5-4	CASSPGEEGEKLFF
TRBJ2-7	TRBV7-6	CASSLGTEHEQYF
TRBJ1-5	TRBV27	CASRPGTPNQPQHF
TRBJ2-1	TRBV4-1	CASSPYQTSGGNNEQFF
TRBJ2-5	TRBV9	CASSAGGKETQYF
TRBJ2-7	TRBV29-1	CSVGGTYEQYF
TRBJ2-5	TRBV7-3	CASSLTTSRQETQYF
TRBJ2-7	TRBV19	CASKLERGGSSEQYF